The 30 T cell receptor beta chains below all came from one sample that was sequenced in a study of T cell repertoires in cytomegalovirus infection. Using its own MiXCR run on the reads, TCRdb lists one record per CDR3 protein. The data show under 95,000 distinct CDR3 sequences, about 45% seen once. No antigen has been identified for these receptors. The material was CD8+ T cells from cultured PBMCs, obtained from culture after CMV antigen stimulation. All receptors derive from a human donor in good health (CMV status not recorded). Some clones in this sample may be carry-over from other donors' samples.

The CDR3 here is CASSQDRGFQPQHF. DNA for the CDR3: TGCGCCAGCAGCCAAGACAGGGGGTTTCAGCCCCAGCATTTT. The chain joins TRBV4-1 to TRBJ1-5, with 7 bases fitting TRBD1. The CDR3 spans 14 residues. With 0 bases clipped from V and 6 bases from J, the junction kept 2 bases outside the gene matches. Germline V gene data show CDR1 as MGHRA and CDR2 as YSYEKL.

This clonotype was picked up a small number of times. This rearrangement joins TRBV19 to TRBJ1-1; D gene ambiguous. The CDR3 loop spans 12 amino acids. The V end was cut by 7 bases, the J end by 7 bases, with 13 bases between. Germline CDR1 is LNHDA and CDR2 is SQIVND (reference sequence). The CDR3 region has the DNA TGTGCCAGTATTGGGATGACCGGTGAAGCTTTCTTT. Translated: CASIGMTGEAFF.

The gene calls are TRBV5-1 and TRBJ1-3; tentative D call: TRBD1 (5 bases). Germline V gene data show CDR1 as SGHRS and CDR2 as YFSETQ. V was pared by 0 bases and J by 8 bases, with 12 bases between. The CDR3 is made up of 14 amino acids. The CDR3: CASSLEGLWDTIYF. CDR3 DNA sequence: TGCGCCAGCAGCTTGGAGGGACTGTGGGACACCATATATTTT.

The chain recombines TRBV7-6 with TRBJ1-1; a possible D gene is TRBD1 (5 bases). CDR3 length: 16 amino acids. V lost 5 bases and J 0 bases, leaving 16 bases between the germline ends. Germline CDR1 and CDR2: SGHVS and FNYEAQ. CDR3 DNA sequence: TGTGCCAGCAGCGCCAACGCCCCGGGGGTGAACACTGAAGCTTTCTTT. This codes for CASSANAPGVNTEAFF.

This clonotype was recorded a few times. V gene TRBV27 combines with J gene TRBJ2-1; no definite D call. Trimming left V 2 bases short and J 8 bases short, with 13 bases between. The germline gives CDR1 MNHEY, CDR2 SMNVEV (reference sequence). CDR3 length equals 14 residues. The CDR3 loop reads CASSLLGINDEQFF. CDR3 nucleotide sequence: TGTGCCAGCAGTTTACTAGGAATTAACGATGAGCAGTTCTTC.

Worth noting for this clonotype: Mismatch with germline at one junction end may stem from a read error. Here the CDR3 reads CSVGVASGGQGTQYF. The CDR3 nucleotides read TGCAGCGTTGGCGTGGCTAGCGGGGGCCAAGGGACCCAGTACTTC. The chain joins TRBV29-1 to TRBJ2-5, with 10 bases matching TRBD2. This CDR3 spans 15 amino acids. In germline, CDR1 is SQVTM, CDR2 ANQGSEA.

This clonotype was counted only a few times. The CDR3 spells CASSLIMPLYGYTF. The CDR3 DNA reads TGTGCCAGCAGCTTAATCATGCCCCTTTATGGCTACACCTTC. The chain recombines TRBV7-9 with TRBJ1-2; D call uncertain. This CDR3 has 14 residues. CDR1 and CDR2 (germline): SEHNR, FQNEAQ (reference sequence). V was trimmed by 2 bases and J by 5 bases, leaving 12 bases between them.

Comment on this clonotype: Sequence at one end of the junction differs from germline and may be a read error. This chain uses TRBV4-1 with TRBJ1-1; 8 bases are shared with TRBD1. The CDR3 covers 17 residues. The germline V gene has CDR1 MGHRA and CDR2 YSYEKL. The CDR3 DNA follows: TGTGCCAGCAGCCCGGCGCTCCCAGGGGGCTGGGACACTGAAGCTTTCTTT. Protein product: CASSPALPGGWDTEAFF.

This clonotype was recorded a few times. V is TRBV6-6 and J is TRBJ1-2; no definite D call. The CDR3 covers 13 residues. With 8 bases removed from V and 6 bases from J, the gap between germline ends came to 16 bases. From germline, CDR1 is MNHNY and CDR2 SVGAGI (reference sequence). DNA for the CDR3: TGTGCCAGCTACAACCGGGAAGGACATGGCTACACCTTC. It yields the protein CASYNREGHGYTF.

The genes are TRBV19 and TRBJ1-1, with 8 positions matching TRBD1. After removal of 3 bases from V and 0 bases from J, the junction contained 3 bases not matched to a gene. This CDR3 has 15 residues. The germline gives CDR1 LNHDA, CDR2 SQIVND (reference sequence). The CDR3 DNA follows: TGTGCCAGTAGTATGAGACAGGGGATGAACACTGAAGCTTTCTTT. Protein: CASSMRQGMNTEAFF. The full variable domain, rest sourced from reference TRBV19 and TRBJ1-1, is DGGITQSPKYLFRKEGQNVTLSCEQNLNHDAMYWYRQDPGQGLRLIYYSQIVNDFQKGDIAEGYSVSREKKESFPLTVTSAQKNPTAFYLCASSMRQGMNTEAFFGQGTRLTVV.

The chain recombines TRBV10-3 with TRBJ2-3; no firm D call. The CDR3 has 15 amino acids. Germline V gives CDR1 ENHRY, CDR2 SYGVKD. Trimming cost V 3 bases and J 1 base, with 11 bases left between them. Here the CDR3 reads CAISDGGSGTDTQYF. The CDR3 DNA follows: TGTGCCATCAGTGACGGTGGGTCCGGCACAGATACGCAGTATTTT.

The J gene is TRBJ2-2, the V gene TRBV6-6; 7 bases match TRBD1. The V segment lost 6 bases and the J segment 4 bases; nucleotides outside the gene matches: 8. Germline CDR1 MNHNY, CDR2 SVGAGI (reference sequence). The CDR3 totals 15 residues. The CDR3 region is CASSEGQDRTGELFF. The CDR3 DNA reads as TGTGCCAGCAGCGAAGGACAGGATCGCACCGGGGAGCTGTTTTTT.

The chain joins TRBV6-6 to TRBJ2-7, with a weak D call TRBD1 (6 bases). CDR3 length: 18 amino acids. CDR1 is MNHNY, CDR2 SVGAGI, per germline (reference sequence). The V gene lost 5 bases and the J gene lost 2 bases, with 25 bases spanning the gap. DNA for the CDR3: TGTGCCAGCAGTGACCCATCACGTACCTGGGACACTCCCTACGAGCAGTACTTC. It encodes CASSDPSRTWDTPYEQYF.

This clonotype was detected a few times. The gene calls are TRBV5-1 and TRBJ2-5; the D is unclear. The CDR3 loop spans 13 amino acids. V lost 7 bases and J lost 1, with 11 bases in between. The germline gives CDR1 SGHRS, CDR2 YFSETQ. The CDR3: CASRRSLQETQYF. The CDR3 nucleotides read TGCGCCAGCCGTAGGAGCCTCCAAGAGACCCAGTACTTC.

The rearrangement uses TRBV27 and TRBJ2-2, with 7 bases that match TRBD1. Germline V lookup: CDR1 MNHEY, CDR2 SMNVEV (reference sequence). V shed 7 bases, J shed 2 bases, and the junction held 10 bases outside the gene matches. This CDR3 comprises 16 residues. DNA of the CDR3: TGTGCCAGCAACTCCTACAGGGGCCTTAACACCGGGGAGCTGTTTTTT. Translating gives CASNSYRGLNTGELFF.

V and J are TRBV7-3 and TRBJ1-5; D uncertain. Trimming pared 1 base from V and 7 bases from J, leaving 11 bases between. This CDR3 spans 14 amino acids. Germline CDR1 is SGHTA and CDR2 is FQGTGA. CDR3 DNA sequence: TGTGCCAGCAGCTTAAACTGTTCTCTCCAGCCCCAGCATTTT. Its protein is CASSLNCSLQPQHF.

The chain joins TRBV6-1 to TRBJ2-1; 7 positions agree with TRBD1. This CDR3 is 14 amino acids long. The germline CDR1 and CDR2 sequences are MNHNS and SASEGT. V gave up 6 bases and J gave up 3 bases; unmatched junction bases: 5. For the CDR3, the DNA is TGTGCCAGCAGGACCGGGACAGTCTACAATGAGCAGTTCTTC. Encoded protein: CASRTGTVYNEQFF.

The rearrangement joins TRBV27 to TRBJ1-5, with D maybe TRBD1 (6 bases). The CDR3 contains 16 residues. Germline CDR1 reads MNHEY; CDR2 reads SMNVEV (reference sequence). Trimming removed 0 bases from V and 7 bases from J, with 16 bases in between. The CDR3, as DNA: TGTGCCAGCAGTTTATCGTCCCCAGGGGCAGGGCAGCCCCAGCATTTT. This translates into CASSLSSPGAGQPQHF.

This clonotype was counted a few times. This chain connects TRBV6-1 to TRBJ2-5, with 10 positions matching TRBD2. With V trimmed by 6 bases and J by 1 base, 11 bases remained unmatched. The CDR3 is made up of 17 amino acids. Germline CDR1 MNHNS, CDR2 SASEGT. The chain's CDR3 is CASRPGTSALLQETQYF. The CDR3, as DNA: TGTGCCAGCAGACCTGGGACTAGCGCTTTACTCCAAGAGACCCAGTACTTC.

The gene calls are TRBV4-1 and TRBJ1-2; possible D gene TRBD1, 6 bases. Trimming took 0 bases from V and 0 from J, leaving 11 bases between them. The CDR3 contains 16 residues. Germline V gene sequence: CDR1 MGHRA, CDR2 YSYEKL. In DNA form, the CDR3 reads TGCGCCAGCAGCCAAGATTTTGGACAGCCTAACTATGGCTACACCTTC. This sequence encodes CASSQDFGQPNYGYTF.

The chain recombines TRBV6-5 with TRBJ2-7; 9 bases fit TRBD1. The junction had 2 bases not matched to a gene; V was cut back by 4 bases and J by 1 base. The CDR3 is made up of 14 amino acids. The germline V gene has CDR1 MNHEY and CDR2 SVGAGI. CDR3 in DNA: TGTGCCAGCAGTTGGACAGGGGCTTCCTACGAGCAGTACTTC. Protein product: CASSWTGASYEQYF.

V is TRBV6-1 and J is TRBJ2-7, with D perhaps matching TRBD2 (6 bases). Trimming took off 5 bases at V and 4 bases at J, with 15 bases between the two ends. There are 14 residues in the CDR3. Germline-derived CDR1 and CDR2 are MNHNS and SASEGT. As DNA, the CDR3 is TGTGCCAGCAGTCTGGGGGGTGAGGGATACGAGCAGTACTTC. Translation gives CASSLGGEGYEQYF.

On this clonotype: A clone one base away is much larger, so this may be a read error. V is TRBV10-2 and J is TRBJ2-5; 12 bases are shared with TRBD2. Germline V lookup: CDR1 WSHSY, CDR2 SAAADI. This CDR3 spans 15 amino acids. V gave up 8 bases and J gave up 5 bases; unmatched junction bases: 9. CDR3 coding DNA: TGCGCCAGCGAAGAGCCTAGCGGGGGGGTCGAGACCCAGTACTTC. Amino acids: CASEEPSGGVETQYF.

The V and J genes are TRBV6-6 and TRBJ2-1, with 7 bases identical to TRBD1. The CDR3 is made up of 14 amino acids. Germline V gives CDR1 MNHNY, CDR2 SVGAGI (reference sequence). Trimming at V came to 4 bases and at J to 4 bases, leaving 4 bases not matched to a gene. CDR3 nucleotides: TGTGCCAGCAGTTTCCGGGACAGTTACAATGAGCAGTTCTTC. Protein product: CASSFRDSYNEQFF.

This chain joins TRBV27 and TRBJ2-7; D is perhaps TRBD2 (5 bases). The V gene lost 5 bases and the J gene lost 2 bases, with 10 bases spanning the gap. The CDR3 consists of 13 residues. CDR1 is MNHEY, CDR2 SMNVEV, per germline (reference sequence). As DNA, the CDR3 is TGTGCCAGCAGTCGGACTTCAGCCTACGAGCAGTACTTC. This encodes CASSRTSAYEQYF.

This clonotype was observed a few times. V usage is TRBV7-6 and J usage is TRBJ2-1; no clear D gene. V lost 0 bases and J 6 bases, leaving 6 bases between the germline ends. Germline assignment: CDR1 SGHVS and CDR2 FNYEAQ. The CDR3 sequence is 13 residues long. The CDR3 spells CASSLASSNEQFF. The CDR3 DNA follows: TGTGCCAGCAGCTTAGCGAGCAGCAATGAGCAGTTCTTC. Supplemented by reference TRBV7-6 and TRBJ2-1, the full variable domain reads GAGVSQSPRYKVTKRGQDVALRCDPISGHVSLYWYRQALGQGPEFLTYFNYEAQQDKSGLPNDRFSAERPEGSISTLTIQRTEQRDSAMYRCASSLASSNEQFFGPGTRLTVL.

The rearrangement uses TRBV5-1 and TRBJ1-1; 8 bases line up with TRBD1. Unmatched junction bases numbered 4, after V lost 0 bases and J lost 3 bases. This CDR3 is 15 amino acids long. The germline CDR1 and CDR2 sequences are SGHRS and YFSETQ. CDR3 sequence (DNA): TGCGCCAGCAGCTTGGTACAGGGGGTGCACACTGAAGCTTTCTTT. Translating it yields CASSLVQGVHTEAFF. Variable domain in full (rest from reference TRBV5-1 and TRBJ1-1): KAGVTQTPRYLIKTRGQQVTLSCSPISGHRSVSWYQQTPGQGLQFLFEYFSETQRNKGNFPGRFSGRQFSNSRSEMNVSTLELGDSALYLCASSLVQGVHTEAFFGQGTRLTVV.

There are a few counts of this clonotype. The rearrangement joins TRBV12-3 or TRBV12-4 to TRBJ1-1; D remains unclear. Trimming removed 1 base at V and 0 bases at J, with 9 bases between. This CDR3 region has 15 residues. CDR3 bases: TGTGCCAGCAGTTTAGGAAAAGGTATGAACACTGAAGCTTTCTTT. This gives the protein CASSLGKGMNTEAFF.

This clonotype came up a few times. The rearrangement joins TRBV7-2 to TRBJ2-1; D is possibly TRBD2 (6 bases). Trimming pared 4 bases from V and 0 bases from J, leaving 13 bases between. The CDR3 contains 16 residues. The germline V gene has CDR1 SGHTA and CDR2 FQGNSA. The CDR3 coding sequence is TGTGCCAGCAGCTCCGGGACTCCCTTCTCCTACAATGAGCAGTTCTTC. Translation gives CASSSGTPFSYNEQFF.

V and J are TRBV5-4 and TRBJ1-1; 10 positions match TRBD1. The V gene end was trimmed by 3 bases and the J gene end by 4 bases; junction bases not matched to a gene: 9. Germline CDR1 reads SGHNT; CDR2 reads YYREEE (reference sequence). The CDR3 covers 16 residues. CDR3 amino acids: CASSSRQGAVSTEAFF. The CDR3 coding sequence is TGTGCCAGCAGCTCTAGACAGGGGGCGGTTAGCACTGAAGCTTTCTTT. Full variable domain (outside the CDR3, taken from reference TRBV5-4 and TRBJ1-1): ETGVTQSPTHLIKTRGQQVTLRCSSQSGHNTVSWYQQALGQGPQFIFQYYREEENGRGNFPPRFSGLQFPNYSSELNVNALELDDSALYLCASSSRQGAVSTEAFFGQGTRLTVV.